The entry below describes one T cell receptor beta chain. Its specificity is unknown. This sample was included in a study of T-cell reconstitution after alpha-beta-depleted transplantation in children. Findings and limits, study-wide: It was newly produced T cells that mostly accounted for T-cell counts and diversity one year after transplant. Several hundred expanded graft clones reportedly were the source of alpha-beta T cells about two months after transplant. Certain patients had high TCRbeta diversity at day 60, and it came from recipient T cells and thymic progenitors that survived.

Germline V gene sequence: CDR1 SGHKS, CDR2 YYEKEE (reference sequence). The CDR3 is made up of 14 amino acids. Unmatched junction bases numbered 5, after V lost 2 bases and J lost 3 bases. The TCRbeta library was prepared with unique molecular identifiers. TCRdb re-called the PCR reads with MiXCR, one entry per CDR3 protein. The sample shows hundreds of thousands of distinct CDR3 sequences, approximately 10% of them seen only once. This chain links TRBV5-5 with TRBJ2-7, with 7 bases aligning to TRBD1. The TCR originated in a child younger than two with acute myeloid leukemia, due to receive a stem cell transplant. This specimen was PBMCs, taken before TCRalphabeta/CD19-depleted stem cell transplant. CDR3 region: CASSLGPGGYEQYF. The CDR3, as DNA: TGTGCCAGCAGCTTAGGGCCAGGGGGCTACGAGCAGTACTTC.